This T cell receptor (beta chain) was obtained from a study of T cells in narcolepsy. About the research overall: Donors had narcolepsy type 1 or type 2, or were healthy controls.

Assay used: immunoSEQ multiplex PCR; TCRdb lists only in-frame clones, some missing. The sample has about 750 clones, about 30% seen once. J gave up 0 bases and V 0 bases, and 4 bases lay outside the gene matches. Per germline, CDR1 WSHSY and CDR2 SAAADI. The CDR3 length is 17 residues. This clone rates as large. Antigen: not known. Findings of the study overall: Same-patient CSF and blood CD4+ T cell clonotypes included HCRT-specific and TRIB2-specific autoreactive ones. Autoreactive clonotypes reportedly recurred in blood of same and different patients, not controls.

The chain has TRBV10-2 and TRBJ2-7, with TRBD2 matching over 11 bases. The clonotype originates from a human donor with narcolepsy. The sample comprised cultured CD8+ T cells from cerebrospinal fluid. The DNA for the CDR3 is TGCGCCAGCAGTGAGTCAGGTAGCGGGGGGGGCTCCTACGAGCAGTACTTC. Amino acids: CASSESGSGGGSYEQYF.